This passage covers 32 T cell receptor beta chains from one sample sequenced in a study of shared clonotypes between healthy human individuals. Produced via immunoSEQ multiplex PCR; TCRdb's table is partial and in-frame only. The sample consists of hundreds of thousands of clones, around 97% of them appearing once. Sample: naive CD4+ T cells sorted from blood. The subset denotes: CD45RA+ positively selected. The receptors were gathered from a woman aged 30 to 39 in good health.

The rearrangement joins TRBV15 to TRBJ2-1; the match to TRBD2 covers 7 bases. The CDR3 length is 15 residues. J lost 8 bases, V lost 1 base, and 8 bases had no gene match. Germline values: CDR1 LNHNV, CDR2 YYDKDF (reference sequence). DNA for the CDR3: TGTGCCACCAGCAGAGCCAGCGGGGCGTTTGATGAGCAGTTCTTC. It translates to CATSRASGAFDEQFF.

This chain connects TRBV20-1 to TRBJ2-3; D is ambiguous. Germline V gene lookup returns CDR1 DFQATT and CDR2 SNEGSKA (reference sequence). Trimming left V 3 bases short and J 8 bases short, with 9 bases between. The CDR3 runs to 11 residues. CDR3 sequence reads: CSASLDGTQYF. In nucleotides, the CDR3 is TGCAGTGCTAGTTTGGATGGTACGCAGTATTTT.

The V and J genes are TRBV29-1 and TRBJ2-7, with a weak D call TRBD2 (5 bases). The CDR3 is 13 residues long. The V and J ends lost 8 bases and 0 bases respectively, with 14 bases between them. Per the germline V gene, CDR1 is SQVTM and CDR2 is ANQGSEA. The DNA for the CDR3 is TGCAGCCATCGAGGAGGAAGCTCCTACGAGCAGTACTTC. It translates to CSHRGGSSYEQYF.

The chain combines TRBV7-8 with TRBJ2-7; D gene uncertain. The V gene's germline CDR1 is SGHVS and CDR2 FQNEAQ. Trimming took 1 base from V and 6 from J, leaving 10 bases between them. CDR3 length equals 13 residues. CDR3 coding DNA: TGTGCCAGCAGCTTAGAGCTAGTATTCGAGCAGTACTTC. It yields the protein CASSLELVFEQYF.

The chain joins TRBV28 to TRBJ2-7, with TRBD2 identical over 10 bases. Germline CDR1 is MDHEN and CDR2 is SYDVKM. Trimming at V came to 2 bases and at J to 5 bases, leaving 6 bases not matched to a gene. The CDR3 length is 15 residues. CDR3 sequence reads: CASSLPSGSVDEQYF. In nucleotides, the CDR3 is TGTGCCAGCAGTTTACCTAGCGGGAGTGTCGACGAGCAGTACTTC.

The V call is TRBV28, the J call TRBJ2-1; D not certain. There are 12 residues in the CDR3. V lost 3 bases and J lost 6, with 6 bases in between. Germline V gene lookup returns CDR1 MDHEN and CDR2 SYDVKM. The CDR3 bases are TGTGCCAGCAGTTTTATTGGCAATGAGCAGTTCTTC. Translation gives CASSFIGNEQFF.

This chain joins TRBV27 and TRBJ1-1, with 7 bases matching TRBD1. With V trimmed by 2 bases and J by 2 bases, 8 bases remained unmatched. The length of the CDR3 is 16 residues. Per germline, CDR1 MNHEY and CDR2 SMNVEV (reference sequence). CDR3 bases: TGTGCCAGCAGTTTAAACAGGGGCTTCTTTAACACTGAAGCTTTCTTT. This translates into CASSLNRGFFNTEAFF.

In nucleotides, the CDR3 is TGTGCCAGCAGTCCCGGGCCTTCGTGGGTGAATCAGCCCCAGCATTTT. Encoded protein: CASSPGPSWVNQPQHF. The chain recombines TRBV27 with TRBJ1-5; D is ambiguous. With 5 bases removed from V and 4 bases from J, the gap between germline ends came to 18 bases. The CDR3 is 16 amino acids. CDR1 MNHEY and CDR2 SMNVEV come from the germline V gene (reference sequence).

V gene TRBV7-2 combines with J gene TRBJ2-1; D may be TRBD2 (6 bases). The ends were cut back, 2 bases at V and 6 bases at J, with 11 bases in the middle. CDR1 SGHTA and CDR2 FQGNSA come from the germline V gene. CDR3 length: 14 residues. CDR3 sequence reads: CASSLFLAANEQFF. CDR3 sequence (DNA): TGTGCCAGCAGCTTATTTTTAGCGGCCAATGAGCAGTTCTTC.

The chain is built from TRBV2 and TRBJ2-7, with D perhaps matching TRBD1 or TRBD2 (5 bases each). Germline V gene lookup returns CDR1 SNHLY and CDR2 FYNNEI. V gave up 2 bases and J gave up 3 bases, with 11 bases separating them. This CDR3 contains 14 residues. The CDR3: CASSEQGEYYEQYF. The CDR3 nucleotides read TGTGCCAGCAGTGAACAGGGAGAATACTACGAGCAGTACTTC.

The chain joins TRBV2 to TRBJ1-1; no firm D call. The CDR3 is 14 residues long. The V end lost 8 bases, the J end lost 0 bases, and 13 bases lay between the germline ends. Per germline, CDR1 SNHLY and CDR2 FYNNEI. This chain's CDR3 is CASLPLTVNTEAFF. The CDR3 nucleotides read TGTGCCAGCTTACCCCTTACAGTGAACACTGAAGCTTTCTTT. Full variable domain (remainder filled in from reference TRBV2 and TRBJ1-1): EPEVTQTPSHQVTQMGQEVILRCVPISNHLYFYWYRQILGQKVEFLVSFYNNEISEKSEIFDDQFSVERPDGSNFTLKIRSTKLEDSAMYFCASLPLTVNTEAFFGQGTRLTVV.

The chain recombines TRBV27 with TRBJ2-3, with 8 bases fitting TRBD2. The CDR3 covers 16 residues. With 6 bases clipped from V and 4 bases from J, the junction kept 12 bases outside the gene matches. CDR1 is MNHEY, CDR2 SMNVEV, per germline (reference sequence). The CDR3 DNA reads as TGTGCCAGCAGCCATGTAGGGCGGGAGGTGTCAGATACGCAGTATTTT. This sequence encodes CASSHVGREVSDTQYF.

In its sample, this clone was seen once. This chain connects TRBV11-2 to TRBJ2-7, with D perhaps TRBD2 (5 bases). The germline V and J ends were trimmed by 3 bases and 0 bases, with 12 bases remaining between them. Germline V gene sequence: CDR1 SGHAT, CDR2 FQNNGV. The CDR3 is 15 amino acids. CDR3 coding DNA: TGTGCCAGCAGCTTGAGACGGGGTTCCTCCTACGAGCAGTACTTC. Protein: CASSLRRGSSYEQYF.

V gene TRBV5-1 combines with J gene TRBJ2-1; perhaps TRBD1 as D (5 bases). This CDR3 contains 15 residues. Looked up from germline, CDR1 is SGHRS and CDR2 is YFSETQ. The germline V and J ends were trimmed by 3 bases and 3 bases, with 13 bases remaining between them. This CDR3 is CASSWVSQGYNEQFF. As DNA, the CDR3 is TGCGCCAGCAGCTGGGTTAGTCAGGGCTACAATGAGCAGTTCTTC.

CDR3 in amino acids: CASTRTRPFNQPQHF. The DNA of the CDR3 is TGTGCCAGCACCAGGACAAGGCCGTTCAATCAGCCCCAGCATTTT. This sequence joins TRBV6-1 and TRBJ1-5; the D gene is possibly TRBD1 (5 bases). In germline, CDR1 is MNHNS, CDR2 SASEGT. The CDR3 is 15 residues long. Trimming took off 7 bases at V and 3 bases at J, with 16 bases between the two ends.

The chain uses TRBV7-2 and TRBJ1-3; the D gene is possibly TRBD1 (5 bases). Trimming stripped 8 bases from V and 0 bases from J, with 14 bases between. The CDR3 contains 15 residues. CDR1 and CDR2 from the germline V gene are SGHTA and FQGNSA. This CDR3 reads CASGRGPDSGNTIYF. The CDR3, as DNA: TGTGCCAGCGGGAGGGGACCGGACTCTGGAAACACCATATATTTT.

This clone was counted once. CDR3 sequence reads: CASRQGAKDTQYF. The CDR3 DNA reads as TGTGCCAGTAGACAGGGGGCTAAAGATACGCAGTATTTT. The chain combines TRBV19 with TRBJ2-3; 9 nucleotides align to TRBD1. Germline CDR1 is LNHDA and CDR2 is SQIVND (reference sequence). The CDR3 spans 13 residues. Germline trimming cut 6 bases from V and 5 bases from J; bases unmatched to any gene: 3.

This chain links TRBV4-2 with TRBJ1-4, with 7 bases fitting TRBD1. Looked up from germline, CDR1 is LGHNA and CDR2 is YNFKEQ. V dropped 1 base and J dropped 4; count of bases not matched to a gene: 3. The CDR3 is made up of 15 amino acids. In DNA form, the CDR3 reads TGTGCCAGCAGCCAAGGTGACAGGGATAATGAAAAACTGTTTTTT. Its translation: CASSQGDRDNEKLFF.

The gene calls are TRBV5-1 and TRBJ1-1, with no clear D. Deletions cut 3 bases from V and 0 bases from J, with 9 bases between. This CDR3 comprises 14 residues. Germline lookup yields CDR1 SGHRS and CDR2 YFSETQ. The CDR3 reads CASSSLLMNTEAFF. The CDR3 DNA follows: TGCGCCAGCAGCTCACTACTAATGAACACTGAAGCTTTCTTT. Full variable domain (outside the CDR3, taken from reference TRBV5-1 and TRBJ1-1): KAGVTQTPRYLIKTRGQQVTLSCSPISGHRSVSWYQQTPGQGLQFLFEYFSETQRNKGNFPGRFSGRQFSNSRSEMNVSTLELGDSALYLCASSSLLMNTEAFFGQGTRLTVV.

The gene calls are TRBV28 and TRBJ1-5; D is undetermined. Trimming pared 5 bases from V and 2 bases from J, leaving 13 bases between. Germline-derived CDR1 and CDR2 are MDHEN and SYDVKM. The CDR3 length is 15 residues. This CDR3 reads CASSRSLAGNQPQHF. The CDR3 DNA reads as TGTGCCAGCAGTCGCTCGCTCGCGGGCAATCAGCCCCAGCATTTT.

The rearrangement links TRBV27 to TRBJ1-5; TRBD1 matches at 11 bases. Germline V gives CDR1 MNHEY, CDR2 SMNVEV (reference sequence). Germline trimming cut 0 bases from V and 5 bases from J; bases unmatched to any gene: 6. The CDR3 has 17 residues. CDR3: CASSLSGGTGGYQPQHF. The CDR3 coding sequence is TGTGCCAGCAGTTTATCCGGGGGGACAGGGGGATATCAGCCCCAGCATTTT.

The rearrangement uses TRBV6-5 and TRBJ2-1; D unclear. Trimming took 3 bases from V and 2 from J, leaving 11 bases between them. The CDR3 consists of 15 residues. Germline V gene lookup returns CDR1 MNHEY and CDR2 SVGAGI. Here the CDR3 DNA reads TGTGCCAGCAGTTATTCCCCCCCGGCCTACAATGAGCAGTTCTTC. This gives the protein CASSYSPPAYNEQFF.

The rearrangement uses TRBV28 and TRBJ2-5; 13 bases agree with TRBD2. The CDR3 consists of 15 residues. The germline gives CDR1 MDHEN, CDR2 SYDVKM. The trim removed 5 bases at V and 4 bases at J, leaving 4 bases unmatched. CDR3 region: CASSPGLAGTETQYF. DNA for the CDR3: TGTGCCAGCAGTCCGGGACTAGCGGGGACAGAGACCCAGTACTTC.

The CDR3: CASSPQTGAKIAKNIQYF. CDR3 bases: TGTGCCAGTAGTCCTCAGACAGGGGCGAAGATTGCCAAAAACATTCAGTACTTC. The chain employs TRBV19 and TRBJ2-4; 8 bases match TRBD1. Germline V gives CDR1 LNHDA, CDR2 SQIVND (reference sequence). Trimming cost V 5 bases and J 1 base; bases outside gene matches: 13. The CDR3 has 18 amino acids.

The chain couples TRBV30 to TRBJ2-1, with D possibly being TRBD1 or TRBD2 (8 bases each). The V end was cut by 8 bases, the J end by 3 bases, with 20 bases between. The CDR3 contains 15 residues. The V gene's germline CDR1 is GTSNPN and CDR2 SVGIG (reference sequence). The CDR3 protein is CAGQGAGAGYNEQFF. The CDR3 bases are TGTGCCGGACAGGGAGCGGGAGCGGGCTACAATGAGCAGTTCTTC.

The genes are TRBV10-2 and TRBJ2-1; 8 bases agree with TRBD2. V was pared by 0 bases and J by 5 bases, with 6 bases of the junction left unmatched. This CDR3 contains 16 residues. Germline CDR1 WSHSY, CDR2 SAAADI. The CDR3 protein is CASSESGRARDNEQFF. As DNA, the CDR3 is TGCGCCAGCAGTGAGTCCGGGAGGGCCCGCGACAATGAGCAGTTCTTC.

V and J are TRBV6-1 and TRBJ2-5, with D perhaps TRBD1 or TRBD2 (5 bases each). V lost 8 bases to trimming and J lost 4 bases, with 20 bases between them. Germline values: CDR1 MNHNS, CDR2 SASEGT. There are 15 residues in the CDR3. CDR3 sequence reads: CASRGQGGVAETQYF. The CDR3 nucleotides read TGTGCCAGCCGGGGTCAGGGTGGGGTTGCAGAGACCCAGTACTTC.

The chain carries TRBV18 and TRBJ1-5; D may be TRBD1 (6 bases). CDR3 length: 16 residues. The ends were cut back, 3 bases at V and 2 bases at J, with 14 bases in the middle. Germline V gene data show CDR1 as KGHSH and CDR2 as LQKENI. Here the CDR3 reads CASSPSGARGNQPQHF. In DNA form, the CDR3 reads TGTGCCAGCTCACCGTCAGGGGCTCGCGGCAATCAGCCCCAGCATTTT.

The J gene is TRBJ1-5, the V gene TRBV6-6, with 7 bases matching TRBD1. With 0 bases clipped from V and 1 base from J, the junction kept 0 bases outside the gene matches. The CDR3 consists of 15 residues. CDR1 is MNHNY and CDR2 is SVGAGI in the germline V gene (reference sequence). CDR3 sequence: CASSYSDRSNQPQHF. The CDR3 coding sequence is TGTGCCAGCAGTTACTCGGACAGGAGCAATCAGCCCCAGCATTTT.

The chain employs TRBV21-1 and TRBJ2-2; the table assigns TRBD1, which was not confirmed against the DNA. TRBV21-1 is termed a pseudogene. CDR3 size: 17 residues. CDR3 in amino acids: CASSKAGTDKNTGELFF. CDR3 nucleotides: TGTGCCAGCAGCAAAGCAGGAACAGACAAGAACACCGGGGAGCTGTTTTTT.

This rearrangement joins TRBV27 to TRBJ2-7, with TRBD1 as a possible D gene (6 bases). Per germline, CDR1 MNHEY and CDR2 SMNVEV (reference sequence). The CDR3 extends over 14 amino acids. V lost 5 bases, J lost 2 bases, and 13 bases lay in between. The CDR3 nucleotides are TGTGCCAGCAGTGCATCCGGGACAACCTACGAGCAGTACTTC. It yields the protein CASSASGTTYEQYF.

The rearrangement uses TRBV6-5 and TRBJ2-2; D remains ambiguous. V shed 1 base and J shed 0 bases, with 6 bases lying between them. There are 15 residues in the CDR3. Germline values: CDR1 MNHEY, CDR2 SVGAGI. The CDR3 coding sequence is TGTGCCAGCAGTTACTTCAGCCCGAACACCGGGGAGCTGTTTTTT. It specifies CASSYFSPNTGELFF.